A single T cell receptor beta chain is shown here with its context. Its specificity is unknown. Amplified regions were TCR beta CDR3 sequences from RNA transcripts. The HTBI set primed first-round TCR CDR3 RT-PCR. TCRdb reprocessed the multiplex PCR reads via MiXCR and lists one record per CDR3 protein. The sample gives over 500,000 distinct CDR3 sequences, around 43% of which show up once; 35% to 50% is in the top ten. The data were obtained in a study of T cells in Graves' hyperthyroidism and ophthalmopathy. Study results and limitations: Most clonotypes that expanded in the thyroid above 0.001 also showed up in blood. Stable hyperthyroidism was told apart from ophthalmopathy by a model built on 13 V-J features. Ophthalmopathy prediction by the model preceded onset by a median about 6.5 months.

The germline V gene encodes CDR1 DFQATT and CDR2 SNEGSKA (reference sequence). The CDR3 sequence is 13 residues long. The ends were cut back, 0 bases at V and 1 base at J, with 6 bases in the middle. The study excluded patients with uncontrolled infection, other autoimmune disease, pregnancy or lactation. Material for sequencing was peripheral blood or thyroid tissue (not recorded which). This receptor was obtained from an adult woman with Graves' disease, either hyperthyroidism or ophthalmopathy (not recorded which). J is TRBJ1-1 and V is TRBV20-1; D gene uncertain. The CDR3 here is CSARDIENTEAFF. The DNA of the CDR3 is TGCAGTGCTAGAGATATAGAGAACACTGAAGCTTTCTTT.